A selection of T cell receptor beta chains follows, all from one sample in a study of blood T cells in healthy people across ages. A single record per CDR3 protein comes from TCRdb applying MiXCR to the 5' RACE reads. The sample consists of some 900,000 distinct CDR3 sequences, 48% of them appearing once. Sequencing used blood. The receptors were sampled from a man aged 30 to 45 in good health. Both conserved end residues are part of each CDR3. D genes are given only for firm matches. For some rows the clone size is stated as once, few or many, or as a class when expanded; others skip it.

.	TRBV21-1	TRBJ2-3	17	.	CASSNEQGPGYTDTQYF	TGTGCCAGCAGCAATGAACAGGGCCCGGGGTACACAGATACGCAGTATTTT
.	TRBV30	TRBJ2-3	15	TRBD2	CAWSVQRVGGDTQYF	TGTGCCTGGAGTGTGCAGCGGGTGGGAGGGGATACGCAGTATTTT
.	TRBV7-2	TRBJ2-1	12	.	CASSLPDGQQFF	TGTGCCAGCAGCTTACCGGATGGTCAGCAGTTCTTC
.	TRBV28	TRBJ2-3	16	TRBD2	CASSPLAGGDTDTQYF	TGTGCCAGCAGCCCACTAGCGGGGGGCGACACAGATACGCAGTATTTT
.	TRBV3-1	TRBJ1-2	14	.	CASSRQTDNYGYTF	TGTGCCAGCAGCCGACAGACCGATAACTATGGCTACACCTTC
once	TRBV10-3	TRBJ2-3	18	TRBD2	CAISRQGTSGAGGDTQYF	TGTGCCATCAGCCGCCAGGGGACTAGCGGGGCCGGGGGAGATACGCAGTATTTT
.	TRBV20-1	TRBJ1-2	17	TRBD1	CSARDLDPDRSNYGYTF	TGCAGTGCTAGAGATCTAGACCCGGACAGGTCTAACTATGGCTACACCTTC
.	TRBV20-1	TRBJ1-1	15	.	CSAGGGGSMNTEAFF	TGCAGTGCTGGTGGGGGGGGCAGCATGAACACTGAAGCTTTCTTT
.	TRBV6-1	TRBJ2-7	14	.	CASTAVDKRYEQYF	TGTGCCAGCACGGCAGTGGACAAAAGGTACGAGCAGTACTTC
.	TRBV28	TRBJ2-7	12	TRBD1	CATTYRGYEQYF	TGTGCCACCACCTACAGGGGCTACGAGCAGTACTTC
.	TRBV20-1	TRBJ1-2	13	.	CSTRRDGNYGYTF	TGCAGTACTAGACGGGACGGGAACTATGGCTACACCTTC
few	TRBV5-1	TRBJ2-1	17	TRBD1	CASSLGDRGMSYNEQFF	TGCGCCAGCAGCTTGGGGGACAGGGGGATGTCCTACAATGAGCAGTTCTTC
.	TRBV7-2	TRBJ2-1	13	.	CASSVRDAGEQFF	TGTGCCAGCAGCGTCCGGGACGCGGGAGAGCAGTTCTTC
.	TRBV12-3/TRBV12-4	TRBJ2-1	13	.	CASTGNLYNEQFF	TGTGCCAGCACAGGGAACCTTTACAATGAGCAGTTCTTC
.	TRBV5-1	TRBJ1-6	16	.	CASSLESPTYNSPLHF	TGCGCCAGCAGCTTGGAGAGCCCGACATATAATTCACCCCTCCACTTT
.	TRBV29-1	TRBJ1-1	14	.	CSVDTRRTNTEAFF	TGCAGCGTTGATACAAGGCGCACTAACACTGAAGCTTTCTTT
few	TRBV7-2	TRBJ2-7	14	.	CASSYQGGNYEQYF	TGTGCCAGCAGCTATCAGGGAGGCAATTACGAGCAGTACTTC
.	TRBV10-3	TRBJ1-5	13	TRBD1	CAISGGTNQPQHF	TGTGCCATTTCAGGGGGGACGAATCAGCCCCAGCATTTT
many	TRBV7-8	TRBJ2-4	14	.	CASSLGTFSSIQYF	TGTGCCAGCAGCTTAGGGACTTTCAGTAGCATTCAGTACTTC
many	TRBV28	TRBJ2-7	12	.	CASTARVYEQYF	TGTGCCAGCACTGCCAGGGTCTACGAGCAGTACTTC
.	TRBV3-1	TRBJ2-3	15	.	CASSQGSGRTDTQYF	TGTGCCAGCAGCCAAGGGAGCGGACGCACAGATACGCAGTATTTT
.	TRBV20-1	TRBJ2-3	15	TRBD2	CSARVAGGSTDTQYF	TGCAGTGCTAGAGTAGCGGGGGGGAGCACAGATACGCAGTATTTT
.	TRBV6-1	TRBJ1-6	15	.	CASSERQIYNSPLHF	TGTGCCAGCAGTGAAAGGCAGATCTATAATTCACCCCTCCACTTT
.	TRBV30	TRBJ2-5	12	.	CAWNPGQETQYF	TGTGCCTGGAATCCGGGGCAAGAGACCCAGTACTTC
.	TRBV12-3/TRBV12-4	TRBJ2-7	13	.	CASSLGDSEEQYF	TGTGCCAGCAGTCTGGGGGACTCAGAGGAGCAGTACTTC
.	TRBV24-1	TRBJ2-7	14	TRBD1	CATRSDRGSYEQYF	TGTGCCACAAGATCTGACAGGGGGTCCTACGAGCAGTACTTC
.	TRBV20-1	TRBJ2-5	15	TRBD1	CSSRQGESLLETQYF	TGCAGTTCTAGACAGGGGGAGAGTCTATTAGAGACCCAGTACTTC
.	TRBV6-4	TRBJ2-7	16	TRBD2	CASSDSISGGYNEQYF	TGTGCCAGCAGTGACTCGATTAGCGGGGGTTACAATGAGCAGTACTTC
.	TRBV7-2	TRBJ1-2	13	.	CASRSPQAYGYTF	TGTGCCAGCAGGTCACCTCAGGCGTATGGCTACACCTTC
.	TRBV20-1	TRBJ2-7	16	.	CSARDAHRVGGYEQYF	TGCAGTGCTAGGGACGCCCACAGGGTTGGAGGCTACGAGCAGTACTTC
few	TRBV29-1	TRBJ2-1	18	.	CSVEDLRGRTIRDNEQFF	TGCAGCGTTGAAGATCTCCGCGGACGAACTATCCGGGACAATGAGCAGTTCTTC
few	TRBV9	TRBJ2-3	14	.	CASSVEQGVDTQYF	TGTGCCAGCAGCGTAGAACAGGGCGTTGATACGCAGTATTTT
.	TRBV7-9	TRBJ2-3	13	.	CASSLLPPGTQYF	TGTGCCAGCAGCTTACTCCCGCCGGGAACGCAGTATTTT
.	TRBV6-2/TRBV6-3	TRBJ2-3	15	.	CASSYSDQRTDTQYF	TGTGCCAGCAGTTACTCAGACCAGCGGACAGATACGCAGTATTTT
once	TRBV29-1	TRBJ2-5	12	.	CGVGQGQETQYF	TGCGGCGTTGGGCAGGGCCAAGAGACCCAGTACTTC
.	TRBV12-3/TRBV12-4	TRBJ1-5	16	.	CASSHMTVSSNQPQHF	TGTGCCAGCAGTCACATGACAGTGAGTAGCAATCAGCCCCAGCATTTT
.	TRBV12-3/TRBV12-4	TRBJ1-6	16	TRBD1	CASSLLQGGYNSPLHF	TGTGCCAGCAGTTTGCTGCAGGGGGGATACAATTCACCCCTCCACTTT
few	TRBV4-1	TRBJ2-1	16	.	CASSLYLGGEDNEQFF	TGCGCCAGCAGCCTCTACCTAGGCGGGGAGGACAATGAGCAGTTCTTC
.	TRBV28	TRBJ1-2	13	TRBD1	CASSKRDSYGYTF	TGTGCCAGCAGCAAGCGGGACAGCTATGGCTACACCTTC
few	TRBV7-2	TRBJ2-7	12	.	CASSRGQGEQYF	TGTGCCAGCAGCCGGGGGCAGGGCGAGCAGTACTTC
.	TRBV11-3	TRBJ2-7	13	.	CASGGTARYEQYF	TGTGCCAGCGGCGGGACAGCTCGCTACGAGCAGTACTTC
few	TRBV2	TRBJ2-3	14	.	CASSENTHTDTQYF	TGTGCCAGCAGTGAGAACACCCACACAGATACGCAGTATTTT
.	TRBV11-1	TRBJ1-6	16	TRBD1	CAGSLLTGARNSPLHF	TGTGCCGGCAGCTTATTGACAGGGGCCCGGAATTCACCCCTCCACTTT
.	TRBV5-1	TRBJ2-5	14	.	CASSLVWDRETQYF	TGCGCCAGCAGCTTGGTCTGGGACCGGGAGACCCAGTACTTC
few	TRBV9	TRBJ2-3	15	.	CASSVAPLDTDTQYF	TGTGCCAGCAGCGTAGCTCCGCTTGACACAGATACGCAGTATTTT
.	TRBV9	TRBJ1-1	15	TRBD1	CASSVAGGGRTEAFF	TGTGCCAGCAGCGTAGCAGGGGGCGGTCGGACTGAAGCTTTCTTT
.	TRBV27	TRBJ1-1	14	TRBD1	CASSPGTGFTEAFF	TGTGCCAGCAGTCCCGGGACAGGGTTCACTGAAGCTTTCTTT
.	TRBV13	TRBJ2-3	15	.	CASGSKGGLSDTQYF	TGTGCCAGCGGATCGAAAGGGGGGCTCTCAGATACGCAGTATTTT
.	TRBV20-1	TRBJ2-1	11	.	CSASLVNEQFF	TGCAGTGCTAGTTTGGTAAATGAGCAGTTCTTC
once	TRBV10-3	TRBJ1-1	15	.	CAITGDLTGHTEAFF	TGTGCCATCACCGGGGACCTCACAGGGCACACTGAAGCTTTCTTT